Sequencing of this T cell receptor (beta chain) was carried out in a study of beta chain features in type 1 diabetes (dated by TCRdb to 2016 to 2018). In terms of the full investigation: Mean age, gender distribution, total cell number and subset yield did not differ between patients and healthy donors. A total of roughly 99 million sorted cells were examined across all samples, and the number of cells per subset was strongly correlated with RNA yield. The study compared TCRB repertoires of sorted circulating CD4+ T cell subsets between recently diagnosed type 1 diabetes patients and matched healthy donors. Naive and central memory subsets were obtained from all 28 donors, but regulatory and stem cell-like memory subsets were isolated from only 8 patients and roughly eight healthy donors.

The entire isolated RNA was reverse transcribed using the High Capacity cDNA Reverse Transcription Kit, and thus expressed TCRB transcripts were sequenced. Naive, central memory and regulatory T cell samples underwent deep immunoSEQ sequencing, averaging approximately 3.5 million total reads per sample. Sorted cells were lysed in RLT buffer and RNA was extracted with DNase-treated RNeasy Micro or Mini kits, depending on cell number. To prevent cross-contamination, each cell subset was processed individually, whereas patient and healthy donor samples were processed jointly. The immunoSEQ multiplex PCR was used to amplify TCRB sequences from cDNA, yielding 87-bp fragments that span the CDR3 region. The amplicons were sequenced using the Illumina HiSeq platform. Per the authors' processing: PCR bias was corrected computationally using synthetic template baselines, and reads within Hamming distance 2 were collapsed, with unmergeable singletons discarded. By aligning reads against IMGT, V, D and J genes, CDR3 length, and insertions or deletions at six rearrangement sites were assigned. Clonotype counts were normalized to sorted cell number within each subset before computing true diversity and Gini coefficients with the tcR R package. The overlap coefficient, calculated on TCRB nucleotide sequences, was used to measure repertoire sharing. As a proxy for the pre-selection repertoire, out-of-frame TCRB sequences from naive cells were analyzed. TCRdb carries this immuneACCESS record with in-frame sequences only. Its versions omit some clonotypes, under half of them owing to an unresolved V gene in the studies checked, with the rest unexplained. The DNA was the basis for D and trimming; V, J and clone size are from that table. A total of over 350,000 clones appear in this sample, about 16% of them only once. The ten top clones hold under 0.02% of the sample.

A single peripheral blood draw of about 116 mL on average was collected from each donor into heparinised tubes. A BD FACSAria II and a panel including CD45RO, CCR7, CD25, CD127, CD95 and CD27 were used to sort naive, central memory, regulatory and stem cell-like memory CD4+ T cells. Every sorted population had a purity above 95%. PBMCs were isolated right away by Lymphoprep density gradient centrifugation and were stained directly, without culture. To minimize batch effects, samples were stained and sorted in pairs, one healthy donor with one patient per experiment. The full study reports these points: Sequencing cDNA rather than genomic DNA could over-represent highly expressing activated cells, although activation and CD3 levels did not differ between groups. PCR may preferentially amplify shorter templates, but because patient and control samples were amplified and corrected together, any resulting skew would affect both groups equally. At VDJ recombination sites, type 1 diabetes patients had fewer insertions and more deleted nucleotides, which implies abnormalities in thymic rearrangement. The naive, central memory and regulatory TCRB repertoires appeared to resemble one another more closely among patients than among healthy donors. Because small numbers of individuals were included in the HLA sub-analyses, any influence of HLA type on TCRB rearrangement was left unresolved. In all four CD4+ subsets, TCRB CDR3 length was moderately but significantly shorter in type 1 diabetes patients.

This clone has only a few counts. Its specific antigen is unknown. Nothing much larger sits one base from this clone, and base qualities are not available. Spanning cysteine to phenylalanine, the CDR3 consists of 13 amino acids. The CDR3 DNA has 39 bases and is translated from base 1. Trimming costs V 6 bases and J 2 bases, and their ends lie 9 bases apart. The CDR1 and CDR2 encoded by the germline V gene are MNHEY and SVGAGI. The sequence derives from a woman aged 18-29 years in good health. This sequence uses TRBV6-5 and TRBJ2-3; D gene: possibly TRBD1, on 6 matching bases. The specimen was naive CD4+ T cells from blood. Reading the label with the study, this specimen's cell subset or site is: true naive CD4+ T cells. The bases read TGTGCCAGCAGCCGGGACAACACAGATACGCAGTATTTT. It specifies CASSRDNTDTQYF.